This TCR beta chain is drawn from a study of T cell responses to AZD1222 COVID-19 vaccine. Whole-study findings and limits: Spike-specific TCR breadth and depth rose after two AZD1222 doses. Most donors were white British and more were female, and clonal diversity was possibly underestimated. At baseline, seropositivity was found in only 5 to 7 AZD1222 recipients. Sampled repertoires all dated from after the peak T cell response.

Per germline, CDR1 MNHEY and CDR2 SVGAGI. V lost 5 bases and J 7 bases, leaving 17 bases between the germline ends. The CDR3 is made up of 15 amino acids. A note on this clone: Its antigen remains unidentified.

The table came from immunoSEQ multiplex PCR; TCRdb's copy has only in-frame clones and leaves some out. The sample lists fewer than 150,000 clones, roughly 93% seen once, with roughly 9.9% in the top ten. Sequenced here: peripheral blood, sampled 28 days after the second AZD1222 dose. The receptor's source is an adult who received the AZD1222 COVID-19 vaccine. V usage is TRBV6-5 and J usage is TRBJ1-4; D perhaps matches TRBD1 (5 bases). This CDR3 is CASSPTPGGGEKLFF. The CDR3 nucleotides are TGTGCCAGCAGTCCTACGCCGGGGGGAGGTGAAAAACTGTTTTTT.